The 25 T cell receptor beta chains below were found in one sample sequenced in a study of regulatory T cells in long-lasting Graves disease (dated by TCRdb to the early 2020s). In the paper's terms, the time point label means: newly diagnosed GD, antithyroid drugs for less than 3 months. For both TCR sequencing and RNA sequencing, RNA was extracted from PBMCs using TRIzol. Library preparation used multiplex PCR. The listed sequencing device is Illumina HiSeq 4000. CDR3 regions were amplified by Arm-PCR with iRepertoire HTBI primers to construct TCR beta libraries. Using fastp at Q25 and MiXCR, TCRdb reprocessed the public reads and kept productive beta chains. Rows matching on CDR3 protein sequence are summarized as one entry with the most common DNA and genes. For this sample there are about 440,000 distinct CDR3 sequences; about 15% appear just once. The top ten constitute 20% to 25% of the sample.

These data are also associated with another study on T cells in Graves' hyperthyroidism and ophthalmopathy.

The sequences come from peripheral blood mononuclear cells (PBMCs), collected at new diagnosis, from a patient treated with antithyroid drugs. Receptor source: a woman aged 18 to 35 with Graves disease. Donor details come from another sample of the same person, matched by shared clones.

This clonotype occurred a few times. At one of its ends the junction is not consistent with the germline gene, which may arise from a read error. This chain links TRBV7-7 with TRBJ2-5; 8 bases are a match to TRBD2. The CDR3 runs 16 residues. Germline assignment: CDR1 SSHAT and CDR2 FNYEAQ (reference sequence). CDR3 nucleotide sequence: TGTGCTAGCAACCCCGAACCGGGAGGGCCGCAAGAGACCCAGTACTTC. Its protein product is CASNPEPGGPQETQYF.

The sample holds many counts of this clonotype. The V gene is TRBV28, the J gene TRBJ2-7; D gene unclear. This CDR3 region has 14 residues. Germline V gives CDR1 MDHEN, CDR2 SYDVKM. Trimming shortened V by 8 bases and J by 0 bases, and 14 bases separated the two germline ends. The CDR3 spells CASHDQSASYEQYF. The CDR3 DNA is TGTGCCAGCCACGATCAGTCCGCCTCCTACGAGCAGTACTTC. Based on the CDR3 plus reference TRBV28 and TRBJ2-7, the full variable domain is DVKVTQSSRYLVKRTGEKVFLECVQDMDHENMFWYRQDPGLGLRLIYFSYDVKMKEKGDIPEGYSVSREKKERFSLILESASTNQTSMYLCASHDQSASYEQYFGPGTRLTVT.

In its sample, this clonotype was seen many times. This chain links TRBV12-3 or TRBV12-4 with TRBJ2-5; no reliable D call. This CDR3 has 12 amino acids. The V and J ends lost 6 bases and 5 bases respectively, with 10 bases between them. Written as DNA, the CDR3 is TGTGCCAGCAGCTTGCTTATGGAGACCCAGTACTTC. Protein sequence: CASSLLMETQYF.

This clonotype was observed a few times. The V and J genes are TRBV29-1 and TRBJ2-3; D possibly corresponds to TRBD1 (6 bases). The CDR3 spans 13 residues. With 3 bases removed from V and 3 bases from J, the gap between germline ends came to 10 bases. The germline V gene has CDR1 SQVTM and CDR2 ANQGSEA. CDR3 amino acids: CSVDRRGTDTQYF. CDR3 nucleotides: TGCAGCGTTGATCGTAGGGGGACAGATACGCAGTATTTT.

The chain is built from TRBV29-1 and TRBJ2-5; D unclear. This CDR3 contains 13 residues. With 3 bases removed from V and 3 bases from J, the gap between germline ends came to 11 bases. Germline lookup yields CDR1 SQVTM and CDR2 ANQGSEA. The CDR3 DNA sequence: TGCAGCGTTGATGTGGCAGTGAAAGAGACCCAGTACTTC. Its protein is CSVDVAVKETQYF.

The chain has TRBV7-2 and TRBJ2-7; D remains ambiguous. V lost 3 bases, J lost 7 bases, and 7 bases lay in between. CDR3 length equals 11 residues. Germline V lookup: CDR1 SGHTA, CDR2 FQGNSA. In DNA, the CDR3 is TGTGCCAGCAGCTTTCAGTTGGAGCAGTACTTC. Translation: CASSFQLEQYF.

This clonotype was recorded only once. The chain couples TRBV27 to TRBJ2-1, with 11 bases fitting TRBD2. CDR3 length: 16 amino acids. J was trimmed by 5 bases and V by 6 bases; bases with no gene match: 9. Germline V CDR1 and CDR2: MNHEY, SMNVEV (reference sequence). The DNA for the CDR3 is TGTGCCAGCAGCCCCGCGGGACTAGCGGCCAACAATGAGCAGTTCTTC. This translates into CASSPAGLAANNEQFF.

This clonotype was found a few times. The chain couples TRBV5-1 to TRBJ2-3; D might be TRBD2 (5 bases). The length of the CDR3 is 13 residues. Deletions cut 7 bases from V and 2 bases from J, with 11 bases between. Germline V gives CDR1 SGHRS, CDR2 YFSETQ. The CDR3, as DNA: TGCGCCAGCCCTGGGAGTTACACAGATACGCAGTATTTT. Its protein product is CASPGSYTDTQYF.

This chain links TRBV5-5 with TRBJ2-3; 10 bases are a match to TRBD1. The length of the CDR3 is 17 residues. The germline V gene has CDR1 SGHKS and CDR2 YYEKEE (reference sequence). Trimming removed 3 bases from V and 6 bases from J; junction bases left unmatched: 13. The CDR3 DNA follows: TGTGCCAGCAGCTCGCCGTTTACTTGGGGACAGGGGGATACGCAGTATTTT. It specifies CASSSPFTWGQGDTQYF.

This clonotype has a handful of counts. The genes are TRBV10-2 and TRBJ1-5; a weak D match, TRBD1 (6 bases). V was trimmed by 6 bases and J by 5 bases, leaving 29 bases between them. The CDR3 length is 19 residues. Germline CDR1 WSHSY, CDR2 SAAADI. The CDR3 reads CASRITSPPQGTGDQPQHF. DNA for the CDR3: TGCGCCAGCAGAATAACCTCCCCCCCGCAGGGGACGGGCGATCAGCCCCAGCATTTT.

This clonotype was observed a few times. The chain recombines TRBV2 with TRBJ1-5; no definite D call. Trimming pared 2 bases from V and 0 bases from J, leaving 8 bases between. This CDR3 is built from 15 residues. The germline CDR1 and CDR2 sequences are SNHLY and FYNNEI. Written as DNA, the CDR3 is TGTGCCAGCAGTGAACCGACCGATAGCAATCAGCCCCAGCATTTT. Its protein product is CASSEPTDSNQPQHF.

This clonotype was found many times. The rearrangement links TRBV12-3 or TRBV12-4 to TRBJ2-7; weak D call: TRBD1 (5 bases). This CDR3 comprises 15 residues. The germline V and J ends were trimmed by 5 bases and 0 bases, with 14 bases remaining between them. CDR3: CASSPDSTLSYEQYF. CDR3 DNA: TGTGCCAGCAGTCCCGACAGTACTCTCTCCTACGAGCAGTACTTC.

This chain uses TRBV29-1 with TRBJ2-1; D is uncertain. V lost 3 bases to trimming and J lost 3 bases, with 3 bases between them. Germline CDR1 is SQVTM and CDR2 is ANQGSEA. This CDR3 spans 11 amino acids. CDR3 region: CSVEVYNEQFF. As DNA, the CDR3 is TGCAGCGTTGAGGTCTACAATGAGCAGTTCTTC.

The chain couples TRBV28 to TRBJ2-3; 13 bases are shared with TRBD2. The V gene end was trimmed by 5 bases and the J gene end by 3 bases; junction bases not matched to a gene: 5. The CDR3 covers 16 residues. The germline CDR1 and CDR2 sequences are MDHEN and SYDVKM. In DNA, the CDR3 is TGTGCCAGCAGTCCAATGGGACTAGCGGGAACAGATACGCAGTATTTT. Its protein product is CASSPMGLAGTDTQYF.

Ten or more counts support this clonotype. The chain combines TRBV28 with TRBJ2-3; 8 bases match TRBD1. This CDR3 is built from 15 residues. Trimming removed 1 base from V and 1 base from J; junction bases left unmatched: 1. In germline, CDR1 is MDHEN, CDR2 SYDVKM. The CDR3 coding sequence is TGTGCCAGCAGTTTATTGGACAGGGGCACAGATACGCAGTATTTT. Translated, it gives CASSLLDRGTDTQYF.

This clonotype appeared many times. The chain joins TRBV3-1 to TRBJ2-5; 10 positions match TRBD2. Germline V gene sequence: CDR1 LGHDT, CDR2 YNNKEL (reference sequence). There are 19 residues in the CDR3. V dropped 0 bases and J dropped 5; count of bases not matched to a gene: 15. As DNA, the CDR3 is TGTGCCAGCAGCCAAGATGGGTTAGCGGGAGGCGCCCCTGTGGAGACCCAGTACTTC. As protein: CASSQDGLAGGAPVETQYF.

The chain recombines TRBV15 with TRBJ2-1, with D possibly being TRBD1 (5 bases). The CDR3 runs 17 residues. V dropped 0 bases and J dropped 0 bases, with 12 bases sitting between them. Looked up from germline, CDR1 is LNHNV and CDR2 is YYDKDF (reference sequence). CDR3 sequence reads: CATSRDPGLSSYNEQFF. The CDR3 coding sequence is TGTGCCACCAGCAGAGACCCAGGGCTGAGCTCCTACAATGAGCAGTTCTTC.

This clonotype was counted a single time. A much larger clone differs from this one at a single base, so this may be a read error. The CDR3 region is CASSPGQGFWYEQYF. DNA for the CDR3: TGTGCCAGCAGCCCAGGACAGGGTTTTTGGTACGAGCAGTACTTC. V usage is TRBV7-8 and J usage is TRBJ2-7; 8 bases agree with TRBD1. Germline V gene lookup returns CDR1 SGHVS and CDR2 FQNEAQ. With 5 bases clipped from V and 4 bases from J, the junction kept 10 bases outside the gene matches. The length of the CDR3 is 15 residues.

This clonotype was counted ten times or more. V is TRBV28 and J is TRBJ2-5; 7 bases are shared with TRBD1. CDR3 length: 14 amino acids. Germline assignment: CDR1 MDHEN and CDR2 SYDVKM. The V and J ends lost 8 bases and 0 bases, in that order; junction bases with no gene match: 6. The CDR3 loop reads CASRPDRNQETQYF. CDR3 in DNA: TGTGCCAGCCGCCCGGACAGGAACCAAGAGACCCAGTACTTC.

In this sample, this clonotype turned up a few times. This chain connects TRBV7-3 to TRBJ2-1; no firm D call. This CDR3 spans 15 amino acids. Per germline, CDR1 SGHTA and CDR2 FQGTGA. Trimming left V 1 base short and J 3 bases short, with 10 bases between. Here the CDR3 DNA reads TGTGCCAGCAGCTTAAAGCGTAGAAACTACAATGAGCAGTTCTTC. Translated, it gives CASSLKRRNYNEQFF.

In its sample, this clonotype was seen many times. This rearrangement joins TRBV5-1 to TRBJ2-7, with TRBD1 matching 7 bases. The length of the CDR3 is 14 residues. From germline, CDR1 is SGHRS and CDR2 YFSETQ. With 6 bases clipped from V and 4 bases from J, the junction kept 10 bases outside the gene matches. Here the CDR3 DNA reads TGCGCCAGCAATAAAGGGACAGCCCCTTACGAGCAGTACTTC. Translated: CASNKGTAPYEQYF.

There are many counts of this clonotype. This rearrangement joins TRBV7-3 to TRBJ2-3; 9 nucleotides agree with TRBD2. Germline V lookup: CDR1 SGHTA, CDR2 FQGTGA. V gave up 3 bases and J gave up 2 bases; unmatched junction bases: 6. This CDR3 region has 16 residues. For the CDR3, the DNA is TGTGCCAGCAGCTTGGGGGCGGGAGGGCCCACAGATACGCAGTATTTT. Encoded protein: CASSLGAGGPTDTQYF.

As for this clonotype: This may be a read error: a much more frequent sequence differs by one nucleotide. The chain uses TRBV11-3 and TRBJ2-3, with TRBD2 identical over 8 bases. In germline, CDR1 is SGHNT, CDR2 YENEEA. This CDR3 comprises 18 residues. This CDR3 is CASSIGDRTGAGADTEYF. The DNA of the CDR3 is TGCGCCAGCAGCATCGGGGACCGTACGGGAGCGGGAGCAGATACGGAGTATTTT.

The V call is TRBV14, the J call TRBJ1-1; D call uncertain. Per the germline V gene, CDR1 is SGHDN and CDR2 is FVKESK. Trimming left V 5 bases short and J 0 bases short, with 10 bases between. The CDR3 length is 14 residues. As DNA, the CDR3 is TGTGCCAGCAGCTATATCCTTGTGAACACTGAAGCTTTCTTT. Amino acids: CASSYILVNTEAFF.

A few counts support this clonotype. V is TRBV6-5 and J is TRBJ2-1, with D maybe TRBD2 (6 bases). V lost 0 bases and J lost 15, with 21 bases in between. Germline V CDR1 and CDR2: MNHEY, SVGAGI. CDR3 size: 15 residues. CDR3 protein: CASSYSLPLGLMVFF. The CDR3 DNA reads as TGTGCCAGCAGTTACTCTTTACCGTTAGGACTAATGGTGTTCTTC.